This T cell receptor (beta chain) is drawn from a study of T cells after yellow fever vaccination. V was pared by 3 bases and J by 6 bases, with 7 bases between. The length of the CDR3 is 12 residues. TCRdb re-called the 5' RACE reads with MiXCR, one entry per CDR3 protein. The sample includes over 45,000 distinct CDR3 sequences, about 5.6% seen only once; the top ten take roughly 30%. This sample comprised PBMCs, either bulk or a sorted T-cell subset (CD4+, CD8+, memory, or dextramer-sorted; not recorded which), obtained on the day of the yellow fever booster vaccination. The receptor's source is a man between 18 and 29 years old who received the YFV17D yellow fever vaccine. The rearrangement joins TRBV12-3 or TRBV12-4 to TRBJ2-3, with a weak D call TRBD1 (5 bases). CDR3 DNA sequence: TGTGCCAGCAGTTTTCCAGGGGATACGCAGTATTTT. It encodes CASSFPGDTQYF.